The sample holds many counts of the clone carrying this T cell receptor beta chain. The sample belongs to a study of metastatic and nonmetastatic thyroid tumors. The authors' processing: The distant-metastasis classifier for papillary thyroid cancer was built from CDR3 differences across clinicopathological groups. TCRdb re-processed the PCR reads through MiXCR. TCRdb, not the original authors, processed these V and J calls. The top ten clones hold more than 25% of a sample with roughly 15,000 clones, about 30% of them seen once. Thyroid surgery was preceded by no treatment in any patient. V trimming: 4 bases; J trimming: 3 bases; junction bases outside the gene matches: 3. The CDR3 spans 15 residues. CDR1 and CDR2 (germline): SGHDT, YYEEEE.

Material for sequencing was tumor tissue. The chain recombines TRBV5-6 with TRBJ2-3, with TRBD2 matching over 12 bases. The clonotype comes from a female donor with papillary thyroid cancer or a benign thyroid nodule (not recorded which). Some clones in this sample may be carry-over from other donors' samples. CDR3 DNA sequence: TGTGCCAGCAGCCTAGCGGGAGGGCCGACAGATACGCAGTATTTT. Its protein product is CASSLAGGPTDTQYF.